This T cell receptor (beta chain) was sequenced during a study of T-cell memory formation after mild COVID-19. On this clonotype: Its antigen is not known.

CDR1 SQVTM and CDR2 ANQGSEA come from the germline V gene. The V and J ends lost 7 bases and 8 bases, in that order; junction bases with no gene match: 13. The CDR3 sequence is 14 residues long. TCRdb fed the 5' RACE reads into MiXCR, producing one record per CDR3 protein. This sample has about 400,000 distinct CDR3 sequences; 15% to 20% occur once, and the top ten carry 20% to 25%. Overall study findings and caveats: Largely, contracting CD4+ clones fell within CM and EM, and contracting CD8+ clones within EMRA.

The source is a man younger than 30 who had mild COVID-19 (a few samples of this study predate the infection). Cell type and time point are not known. J is TRBJ2-1 and V is TRBV29-1, with 8 bases lining up with TRBD2. The sample taken for sequencing was PBMCs or a T cell subset sorted from them (not recorded which). CDR3 nucleotide sequence: TGCAGCGCCGAGCCGGGACTAGGGGCCTATGAGCAGTTCTTC. Protein sequence: CSAEPGLGAYEQFF.